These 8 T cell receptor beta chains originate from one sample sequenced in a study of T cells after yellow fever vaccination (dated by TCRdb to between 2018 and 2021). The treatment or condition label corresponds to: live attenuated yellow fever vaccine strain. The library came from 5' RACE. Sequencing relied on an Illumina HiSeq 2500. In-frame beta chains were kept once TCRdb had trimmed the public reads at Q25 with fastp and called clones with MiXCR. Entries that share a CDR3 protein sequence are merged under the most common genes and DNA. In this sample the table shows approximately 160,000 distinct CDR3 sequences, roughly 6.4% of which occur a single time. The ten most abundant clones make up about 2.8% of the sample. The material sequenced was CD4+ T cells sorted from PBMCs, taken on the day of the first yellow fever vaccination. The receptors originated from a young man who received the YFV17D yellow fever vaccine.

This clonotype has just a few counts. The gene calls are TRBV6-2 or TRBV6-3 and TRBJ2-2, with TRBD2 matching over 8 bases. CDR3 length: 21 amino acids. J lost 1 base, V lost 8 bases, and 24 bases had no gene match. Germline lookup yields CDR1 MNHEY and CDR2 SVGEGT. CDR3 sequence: CASRRIGVAGRSRLNTGELFF. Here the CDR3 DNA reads TGTGCCAGCCGACGCATTGGGGTAGCGGGGAGGTCTCGCTTGAACACCGGGGAGCTGTTTTTT.

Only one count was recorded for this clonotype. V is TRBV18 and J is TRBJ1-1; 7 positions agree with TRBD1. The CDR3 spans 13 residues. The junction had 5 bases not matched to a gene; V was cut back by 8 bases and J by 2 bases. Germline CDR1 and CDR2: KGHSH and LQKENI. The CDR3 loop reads CASRGQSNTEAFF. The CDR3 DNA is TGTGCCAGCCGGGGACAGTCAAACACTGAAGCTTTCTTT.

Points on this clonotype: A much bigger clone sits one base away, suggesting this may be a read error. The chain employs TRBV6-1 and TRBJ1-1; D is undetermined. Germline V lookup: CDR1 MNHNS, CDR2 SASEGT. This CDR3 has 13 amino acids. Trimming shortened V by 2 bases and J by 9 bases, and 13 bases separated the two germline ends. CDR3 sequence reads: CASSEFGKGKAFF. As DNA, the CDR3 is TGTGCCAGCAGTGAATTCGGCAAGGGTAAAGCTTTCTTT.

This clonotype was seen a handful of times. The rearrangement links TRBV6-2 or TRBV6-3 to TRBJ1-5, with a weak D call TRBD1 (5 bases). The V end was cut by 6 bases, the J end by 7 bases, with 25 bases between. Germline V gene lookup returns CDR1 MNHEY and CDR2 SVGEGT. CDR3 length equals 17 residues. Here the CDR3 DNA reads TGTGCCAGCAGAAGGGGTCCCTCCGGGCTGGTAGGGCAGCCCCAGCATTTT. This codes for CASRRGPSGLVGQPQHF.

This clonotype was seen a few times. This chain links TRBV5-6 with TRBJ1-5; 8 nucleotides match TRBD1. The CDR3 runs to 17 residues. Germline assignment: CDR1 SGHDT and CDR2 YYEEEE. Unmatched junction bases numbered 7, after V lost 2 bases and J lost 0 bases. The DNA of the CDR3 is TGTGCCAGCAGCTTTAGACAGGGGCAATATAGCAATCAGCCCCAGCATTTT. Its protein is CASSFRQGQYSNQPQHF.

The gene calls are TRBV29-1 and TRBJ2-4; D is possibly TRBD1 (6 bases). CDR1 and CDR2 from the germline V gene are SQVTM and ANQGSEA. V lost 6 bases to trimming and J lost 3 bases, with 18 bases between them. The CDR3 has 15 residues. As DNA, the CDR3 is TGCAGCGTGGGGGCCGTGGGCCTTGTCAAAAACATTCAGTACTTC. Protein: CSVGAVGLVKNIQYF.

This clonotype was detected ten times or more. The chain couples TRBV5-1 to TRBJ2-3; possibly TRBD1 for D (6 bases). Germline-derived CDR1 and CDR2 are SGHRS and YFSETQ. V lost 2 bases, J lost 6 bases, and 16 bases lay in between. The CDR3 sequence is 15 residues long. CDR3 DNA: TGCGCCAGCAGCTTACAGGGTTTGGCATTGGATACGCAGTATTTT. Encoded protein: CASSLQGLALDTQYF.

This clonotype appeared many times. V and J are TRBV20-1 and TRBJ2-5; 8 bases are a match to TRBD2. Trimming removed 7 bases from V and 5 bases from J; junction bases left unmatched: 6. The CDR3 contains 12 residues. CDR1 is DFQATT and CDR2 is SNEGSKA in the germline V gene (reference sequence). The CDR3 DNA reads TGCAGTGTCCCGGGGGGGCTGGAGACCCAGTACTTC. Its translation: CSVPGGLETQYF.